Many counts were recorded for the clone carrying this TCR beta chain. Its antigen is unidentified. The hyperthyroidism was newly diagnosed and had lasted under 2 months; the patients were aged 18 to 65. Those patients with uncontrolled infection, other autoimmune disease, pregnancy or lactation were excluded. Clinical symptoms, serum thyroxine, TRAb, thyroid ultrasound and orbital computed tomography established diagnosis. TCR beta CDR3 sequences were amplified from RNA transcripts. Carried out on the TCR CDR3, a first-round RT-PCR used the HTBI primer set. TCRdb recomputed calls from the multiplex PCR reads with MiXCR, one row per CDR3 protein. The data contain 350,000 to 450,000 distinct CDR3 sequences, 17% of them singletons. These data are taken from a study of T cells in Graves' hyperthyroidism and ophthalmopathy. Whole-study findings and limits: Most thyroid-expanded clonotypes above 0.001 were also found in blood.

From germline, CDR1 is KGHSH and CDR2 LQKENI. The V end was cut by 3 bases, the J end by 3 bases, with 11 bases between. This CDR3 region has 14 residues. The chain has TRBV18 and TRBJ1-1; maybe TRBD1 (5 bases). Sequencing used blood. This sequence originates from a woman in her thirties with Graves' hyperthyroidism that later progressed to Graves' ophthalmopathy. The CDR3 spells CASSPYGTHTEAFF. The CDR3 DNA is TGTGCCAGCTCACCTTATGGGACCCACACTGAAGCTTTCTTT.